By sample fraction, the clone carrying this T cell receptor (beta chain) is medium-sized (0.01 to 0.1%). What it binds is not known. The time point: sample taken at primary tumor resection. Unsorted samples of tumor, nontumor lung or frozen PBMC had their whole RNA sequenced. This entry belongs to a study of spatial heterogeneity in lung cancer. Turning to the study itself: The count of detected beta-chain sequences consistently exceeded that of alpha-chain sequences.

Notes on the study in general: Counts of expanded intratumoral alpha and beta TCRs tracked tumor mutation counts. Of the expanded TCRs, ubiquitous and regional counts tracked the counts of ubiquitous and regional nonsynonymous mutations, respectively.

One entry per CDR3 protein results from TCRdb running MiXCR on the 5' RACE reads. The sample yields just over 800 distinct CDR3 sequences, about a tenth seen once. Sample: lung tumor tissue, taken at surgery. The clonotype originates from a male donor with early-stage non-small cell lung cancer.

The CDR3 DNA follows: TGTGCCAGCATCCAGGGGCGTTTATGGGAGACCCAGTACTTC. Its translation: CASIQGRLWETQYF. This rearrangement joins TRBV2 to TRBJ2-5; D possibly corresponds to TRBD1 (6 bases). The germline V and J ends were trimmed by 7 bases and 5 bases, with 17 bases remaining between them. Germline V gene data show CDR1 as SNHLY and CDR2 as FYNNEI. CDR3 length equals 14 residues.